This T cell receptor beta chain was identified in a study of cytotoxic CD8 clonotypes in ibrutinib-treated CLL. A word on this clone: Its antigen is undetermined.

Assay used: immunoSEQ multiplex PCR; TCRdb lists only in-frame clones, some missing. There are some 81,000 clones in the sample; 70% to 80% occur only once, and around 4.8% lies in the top ten. Study results and caveats: Elevated clonality accompanied ibrutinib response, with a return toward baseline values at progression.

Germline values: CDR1 MNHEY, CDR2 SVGAGI. The CDR3 is 13 residues long. With 6 bases removed from V and 9 bases from J, the gap between germline ends came to 15 bases. V gene TRBV6-5 combines with J gene TRBJ2-1, with D maybe TRBD2 (5 bases). This sequence originates from a human donor with chronic lymphocytic leukemia. The source was PBMCs, collected after 12 months of ibrutinib treatment. The CDR3 sequence: CASRTRGAGEQFF. As DNA, the CDR3 is TGTGCCAGCAGAACACGGGGTGCGGGTGAGCAGTTCTTC.